What follows are 15 T cell receptor beta chains derived from one specimen sequenced in a study of blood T cell repertoires in COVID-19. The repertoire was sequenced with immunoSEQ multiplex PCR; TCRdb's copy has only in-frame clones and lacks some. The profile shows about 210,000 clones, roughly four fifths of them singletons. Sequencing was carried out using peripheral blood. These receptors all stem from a woman of 80 years or more with COVID-19, enrolled during active disease.

The V gene is TRBV28, the J gene TRBJ1-5, with D possibly TRBD1 on 6 matching bases. CDR3 length: 17 amino acids. Deletions cut 5 bases from V and 0 bases from J, with 17 bases between. Germline CDR1 MDHEN, CDR2 SYDVKM. CDR3 nucleotide sequence: TGTGCCAGCAGTCTTCCCCTACAGGGTGGTAGCAATCAGCCCCAGCATTTT. Its protein is CASSLPLQGGSNQPQHF.

The chain joins TRBV9 to TRBJ2-3; the match to TRBD2 covers 8 bases. With 3 bases clipped from V and 5 bases from J, the junction kept 5 bases outside the gene matches. The CDR3 has 14 amino acids. CDR1 is SGDLS, CDR2 YYNGEE, per germline. The CDR3 DNA follows: TGTGCCAGCAGCGGGGGGCTAGCGGGAGATACGCAGTATTTT. Protein: CASSGGLAGDTQYF.

The chain combines TRBV7-6 with TRBJ2-6, with 10 bases aligning to TRBD2. The ends lost 1 base at V and 3 bases at J; junction bases unmatched: 9. There are 19 residues in the CDR3. The germline V gene encodes CDR1 SGHVS and CDR2 FNYEAQ. Here the CDR3 DNA reads TGTGCCAGCAGCTTAGTTGGTAGCGGGGGGCCGGATGGGGCCAACGTCCTGACTTTC. Its protein product is CASSLVGSGGPDGANVLTF.

The chain employs TRBV11-1 and TRBJ2-7, with 9 bases fitting TRBD1. The trim removed 5 bases at V and 0 bases at J, leaving 5 bases unmatched. The CDR3 consists of 15 residues. CDR1 is SGHAT, CDR2 FQDESV, per germline (reference sequence). CDR3 bases: TGTGCCAGCAGCCTGGGACAGGGACTCTCCTACGAGCAGTACTTC. Protein sequence: CASSLGQGLSYEQYF.

This clone has just one count. V gene TRBV3-1 (or the pseudogene TRBV3-2) combines with J gene TRBJ2-2, with 9 bases that match TRBD1. After removal of 1 base from V and 6 bases from J, the junction contained 0 bases not matched to a gene. The CDR3 consists of 14 residues. Per germline, CDR1 LGHDT and CDR2 YNNKEL (reference sequence). CDR3 in DNA: TGTGCCAGCAGCCAAGGGACAGGGGCCGGGGAGCTGTTTTTT. Translated, it gives CASSQGTGAGELFF.

This chain uses TRBV5-1 with TRBJ2-5, with 9 bases that match TRBD2. The CDR3 totals 18 residues. Unmatched junction bases numbered 15, after V lost 3 bases and J lost 3 bases. Germline loops: CDR1 SGHRS, CDR2 YFSETQ. The DNA of the CDR3 is TGCGCCAGCAGCTCCCAGGGGACTAGCCAGAGACCCAAAGAGACCCAGTACTTC. Protein product: CASSSQGTSQRPKETQYF.

V and J are TRBV18 and TRBJ1-3; 7 positions match TRBD1. The germline V gene has CDR1 KGHSH and CDR2 LQKENI. The CDR3 runs 14 residues. J gave up 3 bases and V 4 bases, and 3 bases lay outside the gene matches. For the CDR3, the DNA is TGTGCCAGCTCACGAGGACAGGTTGGAAACACCATATATTTT. Translation: CASSRGQVGNTIYF.

V gene TRBV12-3 or TRBV12-4 combines with J gene TRBJ2-7; D is perhaps TRBD1 (5 bases). This CDR3 is built from 13 residues. V lost 6 bases to trimming and J lost 6 bases, with 15 bases between them. Here the CDR3 DNA reads TGTGCCAGCAGCCTCCAGGGTAATAGCGAGCAGTACTTC. This encodes CASSLQGNSEQYF.

The CDR3 spells CASSPWTANYGYTF. In DNA, the CDR3 is TGTGCCAGCAGCCCTTGGACAGCCAACTATGGCTACACCTTC. This chain joins TRBV3-1 (or the pseudogene TRBV3-2) and TRBJ1-2; D possibly corresponds to TRBD1 (6 bases). This CDR3 comprises 14 residues. V dropped 4 bases and J dropped 2 bases, with 11 bases sitting between them. Germline CDR1 and CDR2: LGHDT and YNNKEL (reference sequence).

The genes are TRBV4-1 and TRBJ2-1; 9 bases are shared with TRBD2. Trimming cost V 0 bases and J 4 bases; bases outside gene matches: 7. The CDR3 extends over 17 amino acids. CDR1 and CDR2 (germline): MGHRA, YSYEKL. CDR3 in amino acids: CASSQDQLAGGYNEQFF. DNA of the CDR3: TGCGCCAGCAGCCAAGATCAACTAGCGGGCGGATACAATGAGCAGTTCTTC.

This clone showed up just a few times. The rearrangement links TRBV2 to TRBJ2-2; no clear D gene. The CDR3 has 15 amino acids. Trimming took off 6 bases at V and 0 bases at J, with 11 bases between the two ends. CDR1 is SNHLY and CDR2 is FYNNEI in the germline V gene. CDR3 loop: CASSWLAPNTGELFF. CDR3 bases: TGTGCCAGCAGCTGGCTGGCACCGAACACCGGGGAGCTGTTTTTT. Filled out from reference TRBV2 and TRBJ2-2, the complete variable domain reads EPEVTQTPSHQVTQMGQEVILRCVPISNHLYFYWYRQILGQKVEFLVSFYNNEISEKSEIFDDQFSVERPDGSNFTLKIRSTKLEDSAMYFCASSWLAPNTGELFFGEGSRLTVL.

This chain connects TRBV5-1 to TRBJ2-5; 8 positions match TRBD2. The CDR3 has 18 amino acids. CDR1 SGHRS and CDR2 YFSETQ come from the germline V gene. Unmatched junction bases numbered 17, after V lost 7 bases and J lost 0 bases. CDR3 sequence: CASLFKPGGARYQETQYF. In DNA form, the CDR3 reads TGCGCCAGCTTATTTAAACCCGGGGGGGCTCGGTACCAAGAGACCCAGTACTTC.

This clone was found once. The chain employs TRBV5-8 and TRBJ2-1; 11 bases map to TRBD2. The CDR3 is 16 residues long. The V segment lost 2 bases and the J segment 5 bases; nucleotides outside the gene matches: 6. Germline CDR1 reads SGHTS; CDR2 reads YDEGEE. The CDR3 bases are TGTGCCAGCAGCTTTTTTGGTAGCGGGGGGGACAATGAGCAGTTCTTC. This translates into CASSFFGSGGDNEQFF.

V gene TRBV7-9 combines with J gene TRBJ1-5; perhaps TRBD1 as D (6 bases). This CDR3 spans 13 amino acids. The germline gives CDR1 SEHNR, CDR2 FQNEAQ (reference sequence). V was trimmed by 5 bases and J by 5 bases, leaving 10 bases between them. The CDR3, as DNA: TGTGCCAGCAGCCAGGGGAATGATCAGCCCCAGCATTTT. Its protein is CASSQGNDQPQHF.

The J gene is TRBJ1-1, the V gene TRBV27; TRBD1 might be the D (6 bases). CDR3 size: 14 residues. Germline lookup yields CDR1 MNHEY and CDR2 SMNVEV (reference sequence). V was shortened by 0 bases and J by 10 bases, with 15 bases between the two germline ends. Here the CDR3 reads CASSLSPPTGAAFF. The CDR3 DNA reads TGTGCCAGCAGTTTATCCCCGCCGACAGGCGCAGCTTTCTTT.